The 17 T cell receptor beta chains given below trace back to one sample, sequenced in a study of T-cell memory formation after mild COVID-19. TCRdb re-called the 5' RACE reads with MiXCR, one entry per CDR3 protein. The profile covers approximately 150,000 distinct CDR3 sequences, with about 5.7% appearing a single time and roughly 2.1% taken by the ten largest. Source material: PBMCs or a T cell subset sorted from them (not recorded which). All receptors derive from an adult woman who had mild COVID-19 (a few samples of this study predate the infection). Cell type and time point are not known.

The chain joins TRBV12-3 or TRBV12-4 to TRBJ2-1; tentatively, D is TRBD2 (5 bases). This CDR3 has 12 residues. V dropped 5 bases and J dropped 8 bases, with 10 bases sitting between them. CDR3 residues: CASSPTRDEQFF. CDR3 sequence (DNA): TGTGCCAGCAGTCCTACTAGAGATGAGCAGTTCTTC.

The rearrangement uses TRBV24-1 and TRBJ2-5; TRBD2 agrees at 7 bases. The trim removed 9 bases at V and 7 bases at J, leaving 10 bases unmatched. CDR1 KGHDR and CDR2 SFDVKD come from the germline V gene. This CDR3 is 13 amino acids long. In DNA form, the CDR3 reads TGTGCCACCTCGGGACTAAGGGAAGGGACCCAGTACTTC. This encodes CATSGLREGTQYF.

This clonotype was seen at least ten times. J is TRBJ2-1 and V is TRBV7-2; possibly TRBD2 for D (7 bases). The length of the CDR3 is 16 residues. Germline V lookup: CDR1 SGHTA, CDR2 FQGNSA. V dropped 5 bases and J dropped 0 bases, with 14 bases sitting between them. The CDR3 coding sequence is TGTGCCAGCAGCGTTGGGCGGGGGCTCTCCTACAATGAGCAGTTCTTC. Its protein product is CASSVGRGLSYNEQFF.

The CDR3 nucleotides read TGTGCCAGCAGCTCCGGGATGATCACTGAAGCTTTCTTT. Its protein product is CASSSGMITEAFF. This chain links TRBV7-2 with TRBJ1-1; unclear D gene. Trimming removed 4 bases at V and 4 bases at J, with 10 bases between. The CDR3 has 13 residues. Germline V gene lookup returns CDR1 SGHTA and CDR2 FQGNSA.

This clonotype turned up a few times. Written as DNA, the CDR3 is TGTGCCAGCTCACCACCGGGACAGGATGAAAAACTGTTTTTT. This translates into CASSPPGQDEKLFF. J is TRBJ1-4 and V is TRBV18, with TRBD1 matching 8 bases. This CDR3 comprises 14 residues. J lost 6 bases, V lost 0 bases, and 0 bases had no gene match. Germline lookup yields CDR1 KGHSH and CDR2 LQKENI.

This clonotype was seen a few times. In nucleotides, the CDR3 is TGTGCCAGCAGCGCCGACAGAATCTCCTACGAGCAGTACTTC. It yields the protein CASSADRISYEQYF. The genes are TRBV7-2 and TRBJ2-7, with D possibly being TRBD1 (5 bases). This CDR3 has 14 amino acids. The V gene lost 5 bases and the J gene lost 0 bases, with 11 bases spanning the gap. Germline CDR1 reads SGHTA; CDR2 reads FQGNSA.

This clonotype was seen ten or more times. V is TRBV4-2 and J is TRBJ2-3; 8 bases are a match to TRBD2. CDR1 and CDR2 (germline): LGHNA, YNFKEQ. The CDR3 is made up of 16 amino acids. V shed 1 base, J shed 2 bases, and the junction held 5 bases outside the gene matches. In DNA, the CDR3 is TGTGCCAGCAGCCAAGCAACTAGCGGCCCCACAGATACGCAGTATTTT. Encoded protein: CASSQATSGPTDTQYF.

The table lists this clonotype with a few counts. V usage is TRBV20-1 and J usage is TRBJ1-2; 8 nucleotides line up with TRBD1. Looked up from germline, CDR1 is DFQATT and CDR2 is SNEGSKA (reference sequence). V was clipped by 5 bases and J by 2 bases; unmatched bases: 10. The CDR3 consists of 15 residues. The CDR3 region has the DNA TGCAGTGCTGAGGAGGTGGCAGGGGGCAACTATGGCTACACCTTC. Translation: CSAEEVAGGNYGYTF.

This clonotype was seen ten or more times. CDR3 protein: CASRASGRDYNEQFF. The CDR3 DNA reads TGTGCCAGCAGGGCTAGCGGGAGGGACTACAATGAGCAGTTCTTC. J is TRBJ2-1 and V is TRBV6-5; 12 nucleotides match TRBD2. This CDR3 contains 15 residues. Germline values: CDR1 MNHEY, CDR2 SVGAGI. The V segment lost 6 bases and the J segment 3 bases; nucleotides outside the gene matches: 3.

This clonotype turned up a few times. The chain uses TRBV27 and TRBJ1-1, with unresolved D. Germline V lookup: CDR1 MNHEY, CDR2 SMNVEV (reference sequence). This CDR3 contains 12 residues. The V gene lost 4 bases and the J gene lost 5 bases, with 8 bases spanning the gap. DNA of the CDR3: TGTGCCAGCAGTTCGGTTGGAACTGAAGCTTTCTTT. Amino acid sequence: CASSSVGTEAFF.

The chain couples TRBV15 to TRBJ1-4, with 9 bases matching TRBD1. The germline gives CDR1 LNHNV, CDR2 YYDKDF (reference sequence). The CDR3 extends over 16 amino acids. V lost 3 bases to trimming and J lost 5 bases; unmatched junction nucleotides: 7. Written as DNA, the CDR3 is TGTGCCACCAGCAGGGCGAAGGGACAGGGAAATGAAAAACTGTTTTTT. It yields the protein CATSRAKGQGNEKLFF.

This clonotype was counted between two and nine times. The chain combines TRBV12-3 or TRBV12-4 with TRBJ2-7; D might be TRBD2 (6 bases). The CDR3 extends over 16 amino acids. V was cut by 4 bases and J by 3 bases, with 19 bases left in between. The CDR3 sequence is CASSWGDTSIFYEQYF. The CDR3 nucleotides read TGTGCCAGCAGTTGGGGGGATACTAGTATCTTCTACGAGCAGTACTTC.

The sample holds many counts of this clonotype. CDR3: CASSLRQGPYTGELFF. The CDR3 DNA reads TGTGCCAGCAGTTTAAGGCAGGGCCCTTACACCGGGGAGCTGTTTTTT. The rearrangement uses TRBV27 and TRBJ2-2, with a possible D match to TRBD1 (5 bases). Germline V CDR1 and CDR2: MNHEY, SMNVEV (reference sequence). The CDR3 covers 16 residues. Trimming cost V 2 bases and J 3 bases, with 13 bases left between them.

This clonotype has at least ten counts. The V and J genes are TRBV20-1 and TRBJ2-1; possible D gene TRBD2, 5 bases. Germline-derived CDR1 and CDR2 are DFQATT and SNEGSKA (reference sequence). Trimming stripped 7 bases from V and 0 bases from J, with 16 bases between. CDR3 length: 15 residues. DNA for the CDR3: TGCAGTGTTCCCAGCGGAACCTCCTCCTACAATGAGCAGTTCTTC. The encoded protein is CSVPSGTSSYNEQFF.

This clonotype was found a few times. The V call is TRBV4-1, the J call TRBJ2-5; 7 nucleotides match TRBD1. The CDR3 contains 16 residues. J gave up 1 base and V 3 bases, and 8 bases lay outside the gene matches. The germline V gene encodes CDR1 MGHRA and CDR2 YSYEKL. This CDR3 is CASSQGRGTTQETQYF. CDR3 in DNA: TGCGCCAGCAGCCAGGGCAGGGGGACCACCCAAGAGACCCAGTACTTC.

This clonotype was seen a few times. The chain carries TRBV5-6 and TRBJ1-1, with D unclear. The CDR3 has 13 residues. The germline CDR1 and CDR2 sequences are SGHDT and YYEEEE. The germline V and J ends were trimmed by 2 bases and 3 bases, with 8 bases remaining between them. The CDR3 protein is CASSLWGHTEAFF. The CDR3 DNA sequence: TGTGCCAGCAGCTTATGGGGTCACACTGAAGCTTTCTTT. The full variable domain, completed using reference TRBV5-6 and TRBJ1-1, is DAGVTQSPTHLIKTRGQQVTLRCSPKSGHDTVSWYQQALGQGPQFIFQYYEEEERQRGNFPDRFSGHQFPNYSSELNVNALLLGDSALYLCASSLWGHTEAFFGQGTRLTVV.

At least ten counts were recorded for this clonotype. CDR3 in DNA: TGCAGCGTTGAAGGTCTACAGCGGGGGGAGCAGTACTTC. This sequence encodes CSVEGLQRGEQYF. This chain joins TRBV29-1 and TRBJ2-7; TRBD2 matches 8 bases. The germline V gene has CDR1 SQVTM and CDR2 ANQGSEA. With 1 base clipped from V and 7 bases from J, the junction kept 6 bases outside the gene matches. The CDR3 spans 13 residues.